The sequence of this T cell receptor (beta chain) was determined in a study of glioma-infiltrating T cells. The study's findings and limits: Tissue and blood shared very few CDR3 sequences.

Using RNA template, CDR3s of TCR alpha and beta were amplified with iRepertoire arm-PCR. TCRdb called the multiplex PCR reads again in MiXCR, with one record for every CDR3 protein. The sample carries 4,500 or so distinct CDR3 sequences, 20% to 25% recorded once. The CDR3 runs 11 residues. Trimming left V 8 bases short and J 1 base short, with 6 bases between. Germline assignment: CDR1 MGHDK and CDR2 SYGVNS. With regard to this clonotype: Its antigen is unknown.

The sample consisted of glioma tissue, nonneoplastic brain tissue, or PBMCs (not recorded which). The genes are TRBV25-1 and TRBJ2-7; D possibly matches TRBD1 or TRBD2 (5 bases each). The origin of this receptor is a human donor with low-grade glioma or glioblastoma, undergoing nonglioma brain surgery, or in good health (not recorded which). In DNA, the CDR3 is TGTGCCAGCGGGGGATCCTACGAGCAGTACGTC. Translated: CASGGSYEQYV.